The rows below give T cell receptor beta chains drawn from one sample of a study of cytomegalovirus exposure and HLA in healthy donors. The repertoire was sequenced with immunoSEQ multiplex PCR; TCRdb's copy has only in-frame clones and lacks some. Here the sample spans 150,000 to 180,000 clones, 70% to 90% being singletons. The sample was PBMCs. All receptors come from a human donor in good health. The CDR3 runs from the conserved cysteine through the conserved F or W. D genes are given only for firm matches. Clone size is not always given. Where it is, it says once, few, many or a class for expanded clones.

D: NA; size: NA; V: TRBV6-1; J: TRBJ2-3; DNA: TGTGCCAGCCTAAAGTCCCCCCGGGATACGCAGTATTTT; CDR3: CASLKSPRDTQYF
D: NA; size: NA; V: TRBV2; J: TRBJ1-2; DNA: TGTGCCAGCAGTGAAGAGATACTTAACTATGGCTACACCTTC; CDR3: CASSEEILNYGYTF
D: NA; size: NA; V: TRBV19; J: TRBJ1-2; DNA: TGTGCCAGTAGTTCCGGGGGGCAAACCGGTAACTATGGCTACACCTTC; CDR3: CASSSGGQTGNYGYTF
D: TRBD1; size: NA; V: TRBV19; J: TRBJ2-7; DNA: TGTGCCAGTAGTCCACGATTAGGGGACAGCTCCTACGAGCAGTACTTC; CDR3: CASSPRLGDSSYEQYF
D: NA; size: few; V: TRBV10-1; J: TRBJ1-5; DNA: TGCGCCAGCAGTGAGACAGGGCACCAGCCCCAGCATTTT; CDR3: CASSETGHQPQHF
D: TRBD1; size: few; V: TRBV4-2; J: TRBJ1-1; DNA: TGTGCCAGCAGTGAGAAAGGGGGCGCGGACACTGAAGCTTTCTTT; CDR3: CASSEKGGADTEAFF
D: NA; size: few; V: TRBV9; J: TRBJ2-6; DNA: TGTGCCAGCAGGAGAACGGACAGTGCCTCTGGGGCCAACGTCCTGACTTTC; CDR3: CASRRTDSASGANVLTF
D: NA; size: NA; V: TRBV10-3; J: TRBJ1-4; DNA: TGTGCCATCGCGGGGGCAACTAATGAAAAACTGTTTTTT; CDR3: CAIAGATNEKLFF
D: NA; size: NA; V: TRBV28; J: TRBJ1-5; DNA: TGTGCCAGCAGCAGACTTGACAGAGATCAGCCCCAGCATTTT; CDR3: CASSRLDRDQPQHF
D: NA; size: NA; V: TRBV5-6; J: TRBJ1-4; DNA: TGTGCCAGCAGCTTGAGGGGCTTTGGGACTAATGAAAAACTGTTTTTT; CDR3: CASSLRGFGTNEKLFF